Below are 17 T cell receptor beta chains sequenced from a single sample in a study of OX40 agonist ivuxolimab in advanced cancers. Data came from immunoSEQ multiplex PCR; TCRdb stores just in-frame clones and leaves some out. Of tens of thousands of clones listed, 80% to 90% were seen once; the top ten hold around 0.5%. Sequenced material: CD4+ or CD8+ T cells sorted from blood, taken in a trial of the OX40 agonist ivuxolimab. These receptors originate from an adult with an advanced solid tumor such as melanoma, head and neck, liver or kidney cancer.

This clone has just one count. The rearrangement joins TRBV6-5 to TRBJ2-4; D might be TRBD2 (7 bases). The CDR3 covers 15 residues. Looked up from germline, CDR1 is MNHEY and CDR2 is SVGAGI. V lost 10 bases to trimming and J lost 0 bases, with 16 bases between them. As DNA, the CDR3 is TGTGCCACCACTACCGGGGGGCTAGCCAAAAACATTCAGTACTTC. It yields the protein CATTTGGLAKNIQYF.

The chain carries TRBV7-2 and TRBJ2-7; no reliable D call. CDR1 SGHTA and CDR2 FQGNSA come from the germline V gene. Between the trimmed V and J ends, which lost 1 base and 0 bases, there was a span of 10 bases. This CDR3 region has 15 residues. CDR3 sequence (DNA): TGTGCCAGCAGCTTAGATTACGTAAGCTCCTACGAGCAGTACTTC. Residues: CASSLDYVSSYEQYF. Full variable domain (outside the CDR3, taken from reference TRBV7-2 and TRBJ2-7): GAGVSQSPSNKVTEKGKDVELRCDPISGHTALYWYRQSLGQGLEFLIYFQGNSAPDKSGLPSDRFSAERTGGSVSTLTIQRTQQEDSAVYLCASSLDYVSSYEQYFGPGTRLTVT.

The chain is built from TRBV4-3 and TRBJ1-4; no clear D gene. The germline V gene has CDR1 LGHNA and CDR2 YSLEER. V was trimmed by 0 bases and J by 3 bases, leaving 11 bases between them. The CDR3 covers 16 residues. CDR3 sequence (DNA): TGCGCCAGCAGCCAAGACCCCGGGCGATCTAATGAAAAACTGTTTTTT. Its protein is CASSQDPGRSNEKLFF.

The CDR3, as DNA: TGCGCCAGCAGCCGAGAATGGGACAGCTATGGCTACACCTTC. Translation: CASSREWDSYGYTF. The rearrangement uses TRBV4-1 and TRBJ1-2; 7 bases agree with TRBD1. The CDR3 has 14 amino acids. The V gene's germline CDR1 is MGHRA and CDR2 YSYEKL. Losses at the gene ends were 4 bases for V and 4 bases for J; bases not matched to a gene: 6.

This rearrangement joins TRBV7-2 to TRBJ2-7; 11 nucleotides agree with TRBD2. Trimming at V came to 4 bases and at J to 0 bases, leaving 5 bases not matched to a gene. CDR1 and CDR2 (germline): SGHTA, FQGNSA. CDR3 length equals 16 residues. For the CDR3, the DNA is TGTGCCAGCAGCTCGAGTAGCGGGAGGGTCTCCTACGAGCAGTACTTC. As protein: CASSSSSGRVSYEQYF.

This clone has a single count. The CDR3 DNA follows: TGTGCCAGCAGCCCCGAGCTGACAGGACAGGGGGCGGGGTACGAGCAGTACTTC. The encoded protein is CASSPELTGQGAGYEQYF. The rearrangement joins TRBV9 to TRBJ2-7, with 11 positions matching TRBD1. Germline V lookup: CDR1 SGDLS, CDR2 YYNGEE. This CDR3 comprises 18 residues. J was trimmed by 4 bases and V by 4 bases; bases with no gene match: 16.

This clone came up once. V is TRBV7-8 and J is TRBJ2-7; D is unresolved. Germline CDR1 is SGHVS and CDR2 is FQNEAQ. With 5 bases removed from V and 1 base from J, the gap between germline ends came to 3 bases. The CDR3 extends over 11 amino acids. CDR3 loop: CASSPSYEQYF. The CDR3 DNA is TGTGCCAGCAGCCCTTCCTACGAGCAGTACTTC.

The J gene is TRBJ2-2, the V gene TRBV7-2; 7 positions agree with TRBD2. V lost 3 bases to trimming and J lost 4 bases; unmatched junction nucleotides: 11. Germline V gives CDR1 SGHTA, CDR2 FQGNSA. CDR3 length: 17 residues. This CDR3 reads CASSLPTGGPFTGELFF. In nucleotides, the CDR3 is TGTGCCAGCAGCTTGCCAACGGGAGGACCATTCACCGGGGAGCTGTTTTTT.

The V call is TRBV10-1, the J call TRBJ2-3; weak D call: TRBD1 (6 bases). Germline loops: CDR1 WNHNN, CDR2 SYGVQD (reference sequence). This CDR3 contains 15 residues. V was pared by 10 bases and J by 7 bases, with 24 bases between. The CDR3, as DNA: TGCGCCACCCCTGCCCGAGACAGGCCCCCGAATACGCAGTATTTT. Its translation: CATPARDRPPNTQYF.

This chain links TRBV5-1 with TRBJ2-5, with no clear D. Looked up from germline, CDR1 is SGHRS and CDR2 is YFSETQ. The CDR3 has 11 residues. Deletions cut 4 bases from V and 6 bases from J, with 7 bases between. The CDR3 DNA is TGCGCCAGCAGCGGTGAGAAGACCCAGTACTTC. This gives the protein CASSGEKTQYF.

V gene TRBV7-2 combines with J gene TRBJ2-3; no definite D call. Germline assignment: CDR1 SGHTA and CDR2 FQGNSA. With 2 bases removed from V and 8 bases from J, the gap between germline ends came to 5 bases. There are 11 residues in the CDR3. CDR3 nucleotides: TGTGCCAGCAGCTTAACGGGTACGCAGTATTTT. Its protein product is CASSLTGTQYF.

The V call is TRBV6-5, the J call TRBJ1-2; D gene unclear. CDR1 is MNHEY and CDR2 is SVGAGI in the germline V gene. The CDR3 consists of 12 residues. Trimming took off 3 bases at V and 8 bases at J, with 10 bases between the two ends. CDR3 sequence: CASSYSTGGYTF. Written as DNA, the CDR3 is TGTGCCAGCAGTTATTCTACGGGGGGCTACACCTTC.

In this sample, this clone turned up a few times. V is TRBV30 and J is TRBJ1-5, with TRBD1 as a possible D gene (5 bases). This CDR3 spans 13 amino acids. V was cut by 2 bases and J by 4 bases, with 9 bases left in between. Germline V CDR1 and CDR2: GTSNPN, SVGIG (reference sequence). The chain's CDR3 is CAWSTQVNQPQHF. CDR3 DNA sequence: TGTGCCTGGAGTACACAGGTGAATCAGCCCCAGCATTTT.

The chain joins TRBV19 to TRBJ2-2; the match to TRBD2 covers 12 bases. The CDR3 length is 16 residues. Losses at the gene ends were 3 bases for V and 3 bases for J; bases not matched to a gene: 2. Germline lookup yields CDR1 LNHDA and CDR2 SQIVND (reference sequence). The CDR3 protein is CASSMTSGRYTGELFF. The DNA of the CDR3 is TGTGCCAGTAGTATGACTAGCGGGAGATACACCGGGGAGCTGTTTTTT.

The V and J genes are TRBV14 and TRBJ1-3; no definite D call. The germline V gene encodes CDR1 SGHDN and CDR2 FVKESK. This CDR3 is 13 amino acids long. Between the trimmed V and J ends, which lost 3 bases and 5 bases, there was a span of 8 bases. CDR3 residues: CASSHSGRNTIYF. Here the CDR3 DNA reads TGTGCCAGCAGCCATTCTGGGCGAAACACCATATATTTT. The entire variable domain, with the rest obtained from reference TRBV14 and TRBJ1-3, is as follows: EAGVTQFPSHSVIEKGQTVTLRCDPISGHDNLYWYRRVMGKEIKFLLHFVKESKQDESGMPNNRFLAERTGGTYSTLKVQPAELEDSGVYFCASSHSGRNTIYFGEGSWLTVV.

V usage is TRBV4-3 and J usage is TRBJ2-2; D not resolved. Germline CDR1 LGHNA, CDR2 YSLEER. The V and J ends lost 0 bases and 4 bases respectively, with 12 bases between them. CDR3 length: 16 residues. The CDR3 protein is CASSQDSVTPTGELFF. Written as DNA, the CDR3 is TGCGCCAGCAGCCAAGATTCGGTGACCCCCACCGGGGAGCTGTTTTTT.

This chain links TRBV30 with TRBJ1-3; D is uncertain. The CDR3 runs to 17 residues. Trimming took 0 bases from V and 1 from J, leaving 16 bases between them. Germline CDR1 and CDR2: GTSNPN and SVGIG (reference sequence). The CDR3 DNA sequence: TGTGCCTGGAGTGTACCTCGGGCCAGAACATCTGGAAACACCATATATTTT. This codes for CAWSVPRARTSGNTIYF.